A single sample is the source of the 3 T cell receptor beta chains below, sequenced in a study of T-cell reconstitution after alpha-beta-depleted transplantation in children. This sample's TCRbeta library carried unique molecular identifier barcodes. A single record per CDR3 protein comes from TCRdb applying MiXCR to the PCR reads. The repertoire holds 100,000 to 120,000 distinct CDR3 sequences, with over 9% as singletons. The starting material was PBMCs from the stem cell graft donor, obtained from the stem cell graft. These receptors all stem from a human donor who donated a stem cell graft to a child with acute lymphoblastic leukemia.

This clonotype was seen repeatedly, ten times or more. V and J are TRBV20-1 and TRBJ1-3; D remains unclear. The CDR3 sequence is 13 residues long. CDR1 DFQATT and CDR2 SNEGSKA come from the germline V gene (reference sequence). The CDR3 coding sequence is TGCAGCGGTAGTGCCCGCTCTGGAAACACCATATATTTT. It specifies CSGSARSGNTIYF.

The sample holds many counts of this clonotype. The chain joins TRBV20-1 to TRBJ2-7; 9 nucleotides match TRBD1. Germline V gene sequence: CDR1 DFQATT, CDR2 SNEGSKA (reference sequence). The CDR3 extends over 13 amino acids. The V segment lost 5 bases and the J segment 3 bases; nucleotides outside the gene matches: 5. This CDR3 is CSASGQGFYEQYF. The CDR3 bases are TGCAGTGCTTCGGGACAGGGTTTCTACGAGCAGTACTTC.

This clonotype was seen at least ten times. The rearrangement links TRBV5-5 to TRBJ1-5, with 7 bases identical to TRBD1. Germline lookup yields CDR1 SGHKS and CDR2 YYEKEE (reference sequence). The CDR3 extends over 16 amino acids. V was clipped by 0 bases and J by 2 bases; unmatched bases: 5. CDR3 nucleotide sequence: TGTGCCAGCAGCTTGGACAGGGGAGGGCGCAATCAGCCCCAGCATTTT. This gives the protein CASSLDRGGRNQPQHF.